This record concerns one T cell receptor (beta chain) sequence. Antigen unknown. This CDR3 comprises 13 residues. V was clipped by 1 base and J by 5 bases, with 11 bases between them. Germline V CDR1 and CDR2: SQVTM, ANQGSEA. Some clones are missing from TCRdb's copy, which holds only in-frame ones; the method was immunoSEQ multiplex PCR. The sample consists of roughly 100,000 clones, 70% to 90% of them appearing once. These data come from a study of T cell responses to AZD1222 COVID-19 vaccine. Study-wide results and limits: Seropositivity was recorded at baseline in only 6 or 7 AZD1222 recipients. The study found Spike-specific TCR breadth and depth rose after two AZD1222 doses. Unmutated variant regions reportedly attract nearly half of all spike-specific TCRs.

The chain links TRBV29-1 to TRBJ1-2; D unresolved. The receptor was derived from an adult in good health. Sequenced here: peripheral blood, sampled on day 0 of AZD1222 vaccination. The CDR3 DNA reads as TGCAGCGTTGAAGGGGCCCCATCTTATGGCTACACCTTC. Its translation is CSVEGAPSYGYTF. Together with reference TRBV29-1 and TRBJ1-2, the CDR3 gives the full variable domain: SAVISQKPSRDICQRGTSLTIQCQVDSQVTMMFWYRQQPGQSLTLIATANQGSEATYESGFVIDKFPISRPNLTFSTLTVSNMSPEDSSIYLCSVEGAPSYGYTFGSGTRLTVV.